The subject of this entry is one TCR beta chain. Its cognate antigen has yet to be identified. It has no much larger one-base neighbor in the sample; base qualities were not kept. The data originate from a study of blood T cell repertoires in COVID-19 (dated by TCRdb to about 2020). Regarding the study in general: The collaborator samples originated in the United States, Italy and Spain and spanned the acute and convalescent phases of COVID-19. A de-identified subject ID, COVID-19 status, age in years and sex were almost always included in the sample metadata. The material from the prospective study consisted of cDNA or gDNA derived from T cells, B-cell-depleted T cells, or PBMCs. The dataset comprised deeply sampled blood TCRbeta repertoires from subjects exposed to, actively infected with, or recovered from COVID-19. Samples came from the ongoing ImmuneRACE study (first 160 participants) plus 1,254 subjects from 6 global collaborators. A freely available public database, intended as a resource for researchers studying the immune response to SARS-CoV-2, is where the repertoires were released. Where available, HLA class I and class II types were taken from metadata supplied by the sample provider and were not determined by assay-based typing. Broader findings and caveats from the paper: The quantity of clinical and demographic metadata differed by source and by participant and was supplied without curation.

Collaborating institutions collected whole blood in K2EDTA tubes following their own protocols. For TCRbeta analysis, collaborator samples were shipped as frozen whole blood, as isolated PBMCs, or as DNA extracted from either sample type. TCRbeta CDR3 regions were amplified from genomic DNA using the immunoSEQ Assay, a bias-controlled multiplex PCR. Concerning the study's data processing: Within the assay, amplification of reference gene primers was used to estimate how many nucleated cells each sample contained. To quantify the absolute abundance of each unique TCRbeta CDR3 rearrangement, sequence reads were collapsed and filtered. For each sample, productive Simpson clonality was calculated as the square root of Simpson's diversity index across productive rearrangements. Imported from immuneACCESS, the table was reduced by TCRdb to in-frame sequences with V and J called. These copies leave out some clones; in studies compared against another copy, an unresolved V gene accounts for under half, and the cause of the remainder is not known. From that table come the V and J calls and clone size; the DNA was used to work out D and trimming. A total of 55,000 to 85,000 clones appear in this sample, 90% of them only once. The ten largest clones represent just over 5% of the sample.

From a lookup of the germline V gene, CDR1 and CDR2 are SGHDN and FVKESK. The junction carries 10 bases between V and J, which are trimmed by 1 base and 7 bases respectively. Spanning cysteine to phenylalanine, the CDR3 consists of 13 amino acids. Only the CDR3 part of the read is kept: 39 bases, read in frame from the first base. The receptor was derived from a woman younger than 30 with acute or convalescent COVID-19. Sequenced: peripheral blood. The sequence links TRBV14 to TRBJ1-2; TRBD1 is possibly the D segment (5 matching bases). CDR3 protein: CASSQGQYGGYTF. The nucleotides are TGTGCCAGCAGCCAAGGACAGTACGGTGGCTACACCTTC.